A single sample is the source of the 3 T cell receptor beta chains below, sequenced in a study of cytomegalovirus exposure and HLA in healthy donors. The study ran its PCR with 60 Vbeta and 13 Jbeta primers. The method was immunoSEQ multiplex PCR; TCRdb's version includes in-frame clones alone and lacks a portion of them. The table shows almost 200,000 clones, with almost 85% occurring only once. The specimen was PBMCs. The receptor source for this set is a woman between 50 and 59 years old in good health and CMV-seronegative.

This clone was counted a few times. J is TRBJ2-1 and V is TRBV10-3, with TRBD1 as a possible D gene (5 bases). The germline V gene has CDR1 ENHRY and CDR2 SYGVKD. CDR3 length: 14 residues. Trimming removed 5 bases at V and 7 bases at J, with 15 bases between. The CDR3 nucleotides read TGTGCCATCAGTTCTATCCCACAGGTAAATGAGCAGTTCTTC. Translating it yields CAISSIPQVNEQFF.

Points on this clone: Compared with germline, one end of the junction differs, possibly owing to a read error. The chain links TRBV7-9 to TRBJ2-5; 9 nucleotides agree with TRBD1. The CDR3 extends over 14 amino acids. The germline gives CDR1 SEHNR, CDR2 FQNEAQ (reference sequence). The CDR3 coding sequence is TGTTCCAGCAGCTTAGAGGACAGGGGTGTGACCCAGTACTTC. This gives the protein CSSSLEDRGVTQYF. Complete variable domain (other parts from reference TRBV7-9 and TRBJ2-5): DTGVSQNPRHKITKRGQNVTFRCDPISEHNRLYWYRQTLGQGPEFLTYFQNEAQLEKSRLLSDRFSAERPKGSFSTLEIQRTEQGDSAMYLCSSSLEDRGVTQYFGPGTRLLVL.

The chain uses TRBV6-5 and TRBJ2-7; tentatively, D is TRBD1 (6 bases). The V end was cut by 5 bases, the J end by 6 bases, with 20 bases between. CDR1 MNHEY and CDR2 SVGAGI come from the germline V gene. This CDR3 contains 15 residues. Here the CDR3 reads CASSNAQGVRSEQYF. In DNA, the CDR3 is TGTGCCAGCAGTAATGCACAGGGTGTACGCTCCGAGCAGTACTTC.